This TCR beta chain is drawn from a study of blood T cells in healthy people across ages. Primers used in a second PCR of about 6 to 11 cycles were a sample-barcoded 5' primer and a J-beta primer mix. Template switching added a 12-random-nucleotide identifier to every cDNA molecule. TCRdb ran MiXCR on the 5' RACE reads and lists one entry per CDR3 protein. The sample shows 700,000 to 950,000 distinct CDR3 sequences, roughly 44% of them seen only once. The source material was blood. The receptor's source is a woman aged 55-75 years in good health.

Here the CDR3 reads CASSLGSTFYNEQFF. Written as DNA, the CDR3 is TGTGCCAGCAGCTTAGGAAGTACGTTCTACAATGAGCAGTTCTTC. V gene TRBV7-9 combines with J gene TRBJ2-1, with D hard to call. CDR3 length: 15 amino acids. The V gene lost 1 base and the J gene lost 3 bases, with 10 bases spanning the gap. Germline CDR1 and CDR2: SEHNR and FQNEAQ (reference sequence).